This section outlines one TCR beta chain sequence together with its context. No antigen is known for it. The record has no base qualities; no much larger clone is one base away. Each collaborating institution followed its own protocols to collect whole blood in K2EDTA tubes. Collaborator samples were shipped for TCRbeta analysis as frozen whole blood, isolated PBMCs, or DNA extracted from either sample type. The sample belongs to a study of blood T cell repertoires in COVID-19 (dated by TCRdb to 2018 to 2020). Describing the broader study: The collaborator samples originated in the United States, Italy and Spain and spanned the acute and convalescent phases of COVID-19. A freely available public database, intended as a resource for researchers studying the immune response to SARS-CoV-2, is where the repertoires were released. A de-identified subject ID, COVID-19 status, age in years and sex were almost always included in the sample metadata. HLA class I and class II types, where available, came from metadata supplied by the sample provider rather than from assay-based typing. Deeply sampled blood TCRbeta repertoires from subjects exposed to, actively infected with, or recovered from COVID-19 were included in the dataset. The material from the prospective study consisted of cDNA or gDNA derived from T cells, B-cell-depleted T cells, or PBMCs. The samples were drawn from two sources: the first 160 participants of the ongoing ImmuneRACE study, and 950 to 1,500 subjects contributed by 6 global collaborators. On the study overall, not on this receptor specifically: The quantity of clinical and demographic metadata differed by source and by participant and was supplied without curation.

The immunoSEQ Assay, a bias-controlled multiplex PCR, was used to amplify TCRbeta CDR3 regions from genomic DNA. The authors processed their data as follows. Nucleated cell counts per sample were estimated from amplification of reference gene primers within the assay. To quantify the absolute abundance of each unique TCRbeta CDR3 rearrangement, sequence reads were collapsed and filtered. Productive Simpson clonality was computed per sample as the square root of Simpson's diversity index over productive rearrangements. TCRdb limited this immuneACCESS table to in-frame rearrangements with V and J called. A share of clones is missing; checked studies link under half to unresolved V genes, and the rest is unexplained. From that table come the V and J calls and clone size; the DNA was used to work out D and trimming. In all, the sample holds 150,000 to 200,000 clones, and approximately 86% of those were seen once. The ten top clones hold roughly 2% of the sample.

Trimming at the junction amounts to 3 bases on V and 2 bases on J, and the germline ends lie 7 bases apart. Including cysteine and phenylalanine, the CDR3 has 12 amino acids. Solely the CDR3 DNA is kept, with 36 bases framed from the first base. The germline V gene (reference sequence) gives CDR1 as GTSNPN and CDR2 as SVGIG. The receptor comes from a man aged 65 to 79 with active or convalescent COVID-19. The sample comprised peripheral blood. The chain joins TRBV30 to TRBJ1-2, with TRBD1 perhaps the D gene, on 5 matching bases. The nucleotides read TGTGCCTGGAGCAAGGGGAACTATGGCTACACCTTC. Its protein product is CAWSKGNYGYTF. Reference TRBV30 and TRBJ1-2 genes cover what lies past the CDR3, so the full variable domain is SQTIHQWPATLVQPVGSPLSLECTVEGTSNPNLYWYRQAAGRGLQLLFYSVGIGQISSEVPQNLSASRPQDRQFILSSKKLLLSDSGFYLCAWSKGNYGYTFGSGTRLTVV.